The 27 T cell receptor beta chains below were found in one sample sequenced in a study of T-cell reconstitution after alpha-beta-depleted transplantation in children listed by TCRdb under 2016. The treatment or condition label corresponds to: allogeneic hematopoietic cell transplantation with graft depleted of TCRalphabeta T cells and CD19 B cells. Library creation used PCR. The reads were generated on an Illumina HiSeq 2500. Molecular barcoding was employed in the preparation of TCR libraries, with unique molecular identifiers being used to normalize TCRbeta repertoire quantification. TCRdb trimmed the raw reads at Q25, called clones with MiXCR and kept productive beta chains. Records with the same CDR3 protein are collapsed into one entry carrying the most frequent genes and DNA. For this sample the table gives hundreds of thousands of distinct CDR3 sequences, of which roughly 25% were detected only once. The ten largest make up 4.8% of the sample.

Sequenced here: PBMCs, mostly from graft donor cells, sampled 360 days after TCRalphabeta/CD19-depleted stem cell transplant. The receptors derive from a female patient aged 2 to 10 who had a stem cell transplant for congenital amegakaryocytic thrombocytopenia, so the T cells may come from the graft donor.

This clonotype was picked up a small number of times. V and J are TRBV3-1 and TRBJ2-5; possible D gene TRBD2, 6 bases. Trimming took 2 bases from V and 3 from J, leaving 16 bases between them. The CDR3 is made up of 16 amino acids. The V gene's germline CDR1 is LGHDT and CDR2 YNNKEL (reference sequence). The CDR3 sequence is CASSQITGTRKETQYF. DNA of the CDR3: TGTGCCAGCAGCCAAATAACCGGGACTCGTAAAGAGACCCAGTACTTC.

This clonotype was picked up many times. The chain's CDR3 is CASSPSGGRERETQYF. The DNA for the CDR3 is TGTGCCAGCAGCCCCAGTGGTGGGCGGGAACGCGAGACCCAGTACTTC. The gene calls are TRBV12-3 or TRBV12-4 and TRBJ2-5; the D gene is possibly TRBD2 (6 bases). The length of the CDR3 is 16 residues. The V and J ends lost 6 bases and 5 bases respectively, with 22 bases between them.

V gene TRBV9 combines with J gene TRBJ2-7; no reliable D call. The CDR3 totals 11 residues. V was pared by 1 base and J by 5 bases, with 4 bases between. The germline CDR1 and CDR2 sequences are SGDLS and YYNGEE. In DNA form, the CDR3 reads TGTGCCAGCAGCGTATCCCACGAGCAGTACTTC. The encoded protein is CASSVSHEQYF.

This clonotype was seen more than once but under ten times. The rearrangement uses TRBV7-8 and TRBJ1-6, with 7 bases identical to TRBD1. Germline V CDR1 and CDR2: SGHVS, FQNEAQ. V was clipped by 3 bases and J by 10 bases; unmatched bases: 9. The CDR3 consists of 15 residues. The CDR3 sequence is CASSFRGFRGSPLHF. For the CDR3, the DNA is TGTGCCAGCAGCTTTCGGGGTTTCAGGGGGTCACCCCTCCACTTT.

The V and J genes are TRBV12-3 or TRBV12-4 and TRBJ2-5, with D possibly matching TRBD1 (5 bases). V lost 7 bases and J 2 bases, leaving 14 bases between the germline ends. CDR3 length: 14 residues. The CDR3 region is CASTTRQRQETQYF. The CDR3 DNA follows: TGTGCCAGCACCACGCGACAGCGTCAAGAGACCCAGTACTTC.

This clonotype occurred many times. The V gene is TRBV12-3 or TRBV12-4, the J gene TRBJ2-5, with D unresolved. The CDR3 has 12 residues. Trimming cost V 5 bases and J 5 bases, with 9 bases left between them. As DNA, the CDR3 is TGTGCCAGCAGTCCCATTTCCGAGACCCAGTACTTC. Protein product: CASSPISETQYF.

The chain links TRBV20-1 to TRBJ1-1, with TRBD1 matching 10 bases. The CDR3 is 16 amino acids. The junction had 7 bases not matched to a gene; V was cut back by 3 bases and J by 0 bases. The germline gives CDR1 DFQATT, CDR2 SNEGSKA (reference sequence). The CDR3 DNA reads TGCAGTGCTAGTCGACAGGGGGCGGGGATGAACACTGAAGCTTTCTTT. Its protein is CSASRQGAGMNTEAFF.

This clonotype was counted only a few times. This chain joins TRBV5-1 and TRBJ2-7, with D uncertain. The germline gives CDR1 SGHRS, CDR2 YFSETQ. V dropped 5 bases and J dropped 7 bases, with 19 bases sitting between them. This CDR3 region has 14 residues. CDR3 protein: CASSYRSGYGEQYF. CDR3 nucleotides: TGCGCCAGCAGTTACCGCTCCGGATACGGAGAGCAGTACTTC.

In DNA, the CDR3 is TGTGCCACCAGCAGAGATCAGGGTTTGGATCAGCCCCAGCATTTT. This sequence encodes CATSRDQGLDQPQHF. The chain is built from TRBV15 and TRBJ1-5; D perhaps matches TRBD1 (5 bases). The germline CDR1 and CDR2 sequences are LNHNV and YYDKDF (reference sequence). The CDR3 is 15 residues long. V lost 0 bases and J lost 5, with 11 bases in between.

The V gene is TRBV20-1, the J gene TRBJ2-7; 10 nucleotides agree with TRBD2. Germline V gene lookup returns CDR1 DFQATT and CDR2 SNEGSKA (reference sequence). The CDR3 runs to 14 residues. V was clipped by 6 bases and J by 2 bases; unmatched bases: 7. CDR3 loop: CSASPLAGAYEQYF. The CDR3 DNA reads TGCAGTGCCAGCCCGCTAGCGGGAGCCTACGAGCAGTACTTC.

This clonotype was counted between two and nine times. CDR3 sequence: CSVAPRLAGYNEQFF. The CDR3 coding sequence is TGCAGCGTTGCCCCTCGACTAGCGGGGTACAATGAGCAGTTCTTC. The J gene is TRBJ2-1, the V gene TRBV29-1, with 11 bases matching TRBD2. CDR3 length: 15 amino acids. With 4 bases clipped from V and 4 bases from J, the junction kept 6 bases outside the gene matches. CDR1 is SQVTM, CDR2 ANQGSEA, per germline.

This clonotype occurred a few times. J is TRBJ2-7 and V is TRBV7-6, with D uncertain. Trimming took off 4 bases at V and 6 bases at J, with 22 bases between the two ends. This CDR3 contains 16 residues. Germline-derived CDR1 and CDR2 are SGHVS and FNYEAQ. The CDR3 nucleotides read TGTGCCAGCAGCTCAACTATACCGTCAATCAGGCCCGAGCAGTACTTC. This sequence encodes CASSSTIPSIRPEQYF.

This clonotype has just a few counts. The CDR3 region has the DNA TGTGCCACCAGCACCTCCCGGGGGGGATTACGGCATTTT. It encodes CATSTSRGGLRHF. The rearrangement uses TRBV15 and TRBJ1-5; D is possibly TRBD1 (5 bases). Germline V gene sequence: CDR1 LNHNV, CDR2 YYDKDF (reference sequence). The germline V and J ends were trimmed by 4 bases and 15 bases, with 19 bases remaining between them. CDR3 length: 13 amino acids.

The table lists this clonotype with a few counts. The chain links TRBV7-2 to TRBJ2-7; a weak D match, TRBD1 (6 bases). Trimming took off 1 base at V and 4 bases at J, with 11 bases between the two ends. The CDR3 is made up of 14 amino acids. Germline lookup yields CDR1 SGHTA and CDR2 FQGNSA. The CDR3 loop is CASSLEQGLYEQYF. The CDR3 coding sequence is TGTGCCAGCAGCTTAGAGCAGGGGTTGTACGAGCAGTACTTC.

The rearrangement joins TRBV7-9 to TRBJ2-3; D remains unclear. This CDR3 contains 15 residues. The V gene's germline CDR1 is SEHNR and CDR2 FQNEAQ (reference sequence). The V end was cut by 0 bases, the J end by 2 bases, with 9 bases between. CDR3 DNA: TGTGCCAGCAGCTTAGCGGTCGGCACCACAGATACGCAGTATTTT. This codes for CASSLAVGTTDTQYF.

The rearrangement joins TRBV12-3 or TRBV12-4 to TRBJ1-1, with D perhaps matching TRBD1 (5 bases). Trimming stripped 4 bases from V and 9 bases from J, with 21 bases between. This CDR3 contains 15 residues. Here the CDR3 DNA reads TGTGCCAGCAGTTCCACCGGGACTACAAATTCCAAAGCTTTCTTT. It encodes CASSSTGTTNSKAFF.

This clonotype has a count of ten or more. CDR3 protein: CSTHDRGYNEQFF. In DNA, the CDR3 is TGCAGCACCCACGACAGGGGCTACAATGAGCAGTTCTTC. This chain uses TRBV29-1 with TRBJ2-1; 8 nucleotides match TRBD1. CDR3 length equals 13 residues. The ends lost 8 bases at V and 3 bases at J; junction bases unmatched: 6. Germline V lookup: CDR1 SQVTM, CDR2 ANQGSEA.

There are a few counts of this clonotype. The CDR3 nucleotides are TGTGCCAGCAGTTTGTGGGGTGGCGCACGGTCCGAGCAGTACTTC. It codes for CASSLWGGARSEQYF. The chain carries TRBV12-3 or TRBV12-4 and TRBJ2-7; D remains ambiguous. The V end lost 3 bases, the J end lost 6 bases, and 18 bases lay between the germline ends. This CDR3 has 15 amino acids.

This clonotype came up a few times. The genes are TRBV3-1 and TRBJ2-7; 10 positions match TRBD1. The CDR3 extends over 15 amino acids. V trimming: 4 bases; J trimming: 5 bases; junction bases outside the gene matches: 8. The germline CDR1 and CDR2 sequences are LGHDT and YNNKEL (reference sequence). CDR3 sequence: CASSRSLTGGDEQYF. The CDR3 DNA reads as TGTGCCAGCAGCCGCAGCCTGACAGGGGGCGACGAGCAGTACTTC.

This clonotype was recorded at least ten times. The rearrangement uses TRBV12-3 or TRBV12-4 and TRBJ2-3; no firm D call. This CDR3 region has 13 residues. V lost 9 bases, J lost 5 bases, and 15 bases lay in between. For the CDR3, the DNA is TGTGCCAGTTCTCCCTTAGCAGAAGATACGCAGTATTTT. Translated, it gives CASSPLAEDTQYF.

This clonotype has more than one count but fewer than ten. This chain connects TRBV7-8 to TRBJ1-2, with 7 nucleotides matching TRBD1. The CDR3 has 14 residues. Trimming removed 4 bases from V and 6 bases from J; junction bases left unmatched: 8. CDR1 and CDR2 (germline): SGHVS, FQNEAQ. The CDR3 loop reads CASSSRQGLNGYTF. CDR3 sequence (DNA): TGTGCCAGCAGCTCCAGACAGGGTTTGAATGGCTACACCTTC.

This clonotype was recorded at least ten times. The V gene is TRBV20-1, the J gene TRBJ2-7, with a possible D match to TRBD1 (6 bases). This CDR3 comprises 12 residues. Trimming removed 4 bases from V and 5 bases from J, with 12 bases in between. Germline V gene lookup returns CDR1 DFQATT and CDR2 SNEGSKA (reference sequence). The CDR3 DNA sequence: TGCAGTGCTACAACAGGGCCCCACGAGCAGTACTTC. Encoded protein: CSATTGPHEQYF.

The rearrangement joins TRBV6-1 to TRBJ2-2; TRBD2 agrees at 16 bases. This CDR3 spans 18 amino acids. The V gene's germline CDR1 is MNHNS and CDR2 SASEGT. With 6 bases clipped from V and 4 bases from J, the junction kept 8 bases outside the gene matches. CDR3 sequence: CASSPGLAGGESTGELFF. In nucleotides, the CDR3 is TGTGCCAGCAGCCCGGGACTAGCGGGAGGGGAGAGCACCGGGGAGCTGTTTTTT.

This clonotype was seen many times. The V call is TRBV28, the J call TRBJ1-4; TRBD1 matches 10 bases. The ends lost 5 bases at V and 5 bases at J; junction bases unmatched: 5. The V gene's germline CDR1 is MDHEN and CDR2 SYDVKM. The CDR3 loop spans 15 amino acids. DNA of the CDR3: TGTGCCAGCAGTCTTCGGACAGGGGGGAATGAAAAACTGTTTTTT. This sequence encodes CASSLRTGGNEKLFF.

J is TRBJ2-4 and V is TRBV28, with D possibly matching TRBD2 (5 bases). V was trimmed by 5 bases and J by 0 bases, leaving 14 bases between them. The CDR3 spans 16 residues. CDR1 and CDR2 (germline): MDHEN, SYDVKM. In DNA, the CDR3 is TGTGCCAGCAGTGCGGCGGGTTTCGTAGCCAAAAACATTCAGTACTTC. It translates to CASSAAGFVAKNIQYF.

The chain has TRBV20-1 and TRBJ2-5; D is uncertain. Germline values: CDR1 DFQATT, CDR2 SNEGSKA (reference sequence). V lost 0 bases to trimming and J lost 3 bases, with 8 bases between them. The CDR3 contains 13 residues. As DNA, the CDR3 is TGCAGTGCTAGAGACCTGGTGGAAGAGACCCAGTACTTC. This translates into CSARDLVEETQYF.

This clonotype was detected ten times or more. The gene calls are TRBV29-1 and TRBJ1-1; 8 nucleotides align to TRBD1. This CDR3 contains 13 residues. Germline lookup yields CDR1 SQVTM and CDR2 ANQGSEA. V lost 8 bases to trimming and J lost 2 bases; unmatched junction nucleotides: 7. Here the CDR3 reads CSTMDRVNTEAFF. DNA of the CDR3: TGCAGCACGATGGACAGGGTCAACACTGAAGCTTTCTTT.